This T cell receptor (beta chain) was identified in a study of blood T cell repertoires in COVID-19. The method was immunoSEQ multiplex PCR; TCRdb's version includes in-frame clones alone and lacks a portion of them. This repertoire shows roughly 200,000 clones, more than 75% found once; its top ten account for 5.6%. The CDR3 totals 14 residues. Germline V lookup: CDR1 GTSNPN, CDR2 SVGIG (reference sequence). V shed 5 bases and J shed 6 bases, with 16 bases lying between them. This chain links TRBV30 with TRBJ2-2; the D gene is possibly TRBD2 (5 bases). Sequencing was carried out using PBMCs or T cells enriched from blood (not recorded which). This sequence was found in a man in his forties or fifties with acute COVID-19. DNA for the CDR3: TGTGCCTGGTCCGAGCGGTGGGGTTCCGGGGAGCTGTTTTTT. Translating it yields CAWSERWGSGELFF.